This record looks at one T cell receptor beta chain sequence and its context. What this receptor recognizes is not known. The record has no base qualities; no much larger clone is one base away. This specimen's time point label, interpreted: cycle 2 day 1 (C2D1) of nivolumab. Every trial patient had relapsed after autologous stem cell transplantation, and cohorts A, B and C differed in prior brentuximab vedotin exposure. The trial cohort included around 60 patients with relapsed/refractory classical Hodgkin lymphoma, and each patient had a best overall response of complete response, partial response or progressive disease. In the multi-cohort phase II CheckMate 205 trial, trial patients received single-agent nivolumab. An independent review committee assessed best overall response by applying the 2007 International Working Group response criteria. PBMCs from the trial were collected at three points: immediately before nivolumab initiation (C1D1), and during therapy at cycle 2 day 1 and cycle 4 day 1. After peripheral blood was drawn into 8 mL Vacutainer Cell Preparation Tubes, PBMCs were isolated by centrifugation and then cryopreserved.

These data are taken from a study of PD-1 blockade in classical Hodgkin lymphoma (dated by TCRdb to the early 2020s). Study-wide context: Nivolumab dosing was 3 mg/kg intravenously every 2 weeks, continuing until either disease progression or unacceptable toxicity. To define a peripheral blood immune signature of response to PD-1 blockade in classical Hodgkin lymphoma, the study combined TCR beta sequencing with CyTOF. Overall results and qualifications from the work: Patients starting nivolumab less than 1 year after ASCT had lower diversity and were excluded from later analyses to avoid confounding by immune reconstitution. Baseline diversity similar to that of newly diagnosed patients was observed in trial patients achieving complete response, whereas significantly lower diversity was observed in partial responders and progressors. CD4+ but not CD8+ TCR diversity rose significantly by C4D1 (p=0.0027 vs p=0.16), most apparent in complete responders (p=0.02). The study was restricted to a single clinical trial cohort, and the causes of repertoire differences, possibly disease activity or prior therapy, were left undefined. Baseline TCR diversity was reported to be lower in newly diagnosed patients than in healthy donors, and even lower in relapsed/refractory patients.

The Qiagen DNeasy kit was used to extract genomic DNA from unsorted PBMCs and from the negatively selected CD4+ and CD8+ fractions. TCR beta CDR3 regions were subjected to amplification by immunoSEQ multiplex PCR with primers that anneal to V and J segments. Amplification bias was minimized using a synthetic immune receptor repertoire, and residual bias was removed computationally after sequencing. The paper's data handling went like this. Repertoire diversity was quantified as the Shannon entropy index using custom Python scripts. Unsorted, CD4+ and CD8+ repertoires were analyzed separately, except in combined analyses where CD4+ and CD8+ sequences were merged in silico. A clone counted as expanded when the clone's frequency after treatment rose at least 2-fold relative to C1D1, and clones undetected at baseline were given a pseudocount of 0.5. Clones with 0 or 1 copy at C1D1 were classified as singleton clones, and clones with 2 or more copies were classified as non-singleton clones. Clones expanded in unsorted samples were annotated as CD4+, CD8+ or unknown by matching protein sequences in sorted samples from the same patient. Diversity changes from C1D1 to C4D1 were tested in paired samples using Wilcoxon tests. In its TCRdb copy, this immuneACCESS table keeps in-frame sequences only and misses some clones. Where compared with another copy, unresolved V genes explain less than half of these, and the others have no known cause. The V and J calls and clone size are taken from that table; D and trimming were inferred from the DNA. The sample has approximately 90,000 clones on record, 80% to 95% of them singletons. The ten largest clones represent approximately 2.4% of the sample.

The trim is 0 bases for V and 7 bases for J, with a gap of 19 bases between the germline ends. The germline V gene specifies LGHNA as CDR1 and YNFKEQ as CDR2. The CDR3 goes from the cysteine to the phenylalanine over 18 residues. The kept DNA is CDR3 alone, 54 bases in frame from the first base. The chain couples TRBV4-2 to TRBJ1-6, and the D gene may be TRBD1, 5 bases matching. The sequencing used peripheral blood mononuclear cells (PBMCs), collected before the second cycle of nivolumab. The source is a human donor with classical Hodgkin lymphoma. The CDR3: CASSQEAAGDERNSPLHF. The DNA sequence is as follows: TGTGCCAGCAGCCAAGAGGCGGCCGGGGACGAGAGGAATTCACCCCTCCACTTT.